These T cell receptor beta chains were read from a single sample in a study of blood T cells in healthy people across ages. MiXCR, applied by TCRdb to the 5' RACE reads, yields one record per CDR3 protein. The sample includes some 700,000 distinct CDR3 sequences, 22% seen only once; the top ten take 22%. The sample comprised blood. The source of these receptors is a man aged 65 to 79 in good health. CDR3s include the opening cysteine and the closing phenylalanine or tryptophan. A D gene is named only where the DNA matches it firmly. The size of a clone is reported for some rows only, either as once, few or many, or as a class for expanded clones.

D	size	V	J	DNA	CDR3
.	.	TRBV20-1	TRBJ1-4	TGCAGTGCTAGAGACCCCCGGGTTGCAACTAATGAAAAACTGTTTTTT	CSARDPRVATNEKLFF
TRBD1	.	TRBV3-1	TRBJ1-2	TGTGCCAGCAGCCGAGAAGAGAACTGGACAGGACGGCGGGGCTACACCTTC	CASSREENWTGRRGYTF
TRBD1	.	TRBV19	TRBJ1-1	TGTGCCAGTAGTAGGCAGGGGGGGAACACTGAAGCTTTCTTT	CASSRQGGNTEAFF
.	few	TRBV6-1	TRBJ1-4	TGTGCCAGCAGTAGGCAGCCAACTAATGAAAAACTGTTTTTT	CASSRQPTNEKLFF
.	few	TRBV18	TRBJ2-5	TGTGCCAGCTCACAAAGTATCGGTGAGGCCCAGTACTTC	CASSQSIGEAQYF
.	.	TRBV27	TRBJ2-1	TGTGCCAGCAGTTTATCAGGACGGACGAATGAGCAGTTCTTC	CASSLSGRTNEQFF
.	many	TRBV20-1	TRBJ2-4	TGCAGTGCTCCCCCAGGAGGGGGGGGCTTCTTAGCCAAAAACATTCAGTACTTC	CSAPPGGGGFLAKNIQYF
TRBD1	.	TRBV7-2	TRBJ2-1	TGTGCCAGCAGCTCCGGACAGGGTGTAAGTGATGAGCAGTTCTTC	CASSSGQGVSDEQFF
.	.	TRBV20-1	TRBJ1-3	TGCAGTGCCCAGACCGTGCGTGGGCTCTCTGGAAACACCATATATTTT	CSAQTVRGLSGNTIYF
.	few	TRBV6-2/TRBV6-3	TRBJ2-5	TGTGCCAGCAGGTTGGTAGGCCAAGAGACCCAGTACTTC	CASRLVGQETQYF
.	few	TRBV4-1	TRBJ2-7	TGCGCCAGCAGCCAAGATCATGTGGGAGACGAGCAGTACTTC	CASSQDHVGDEQYF
TRBD1	once	TRBV5-6	TRBJ1-4	TGTGCCAGCAGCTGGACAGGGGCTGAAAAACTGTTTTTT	CASSWTGAEKLFF
.	few	TRBV3-1	TRBJ2-7	TGTGCCAGCAGCCAAGTTAGTACCTACGAGCAGTACTTC	CASSQVSTYEQYF
TRBD2	.	TRBV20-1	TRBJ2-1	TGCAGTGCTATCAGGACTAGCGGGAGAAATGAGCAGTTCTTC	CSAIRTSGRNEQFF
TRBD2	many	TRBV11-2	TRBJ2-1	TGTGCCAGCAGCTCAATAGCGGGAGCGGCCTACAATGAGCAGTTCTTC	CASSSIAGAAYNEQFF
.	.	TRBV7-9	TRBJ1-6	TGTGCCAGCAGCTCCCGCCTGGGAAATTCACCCCTCCACTTT	CASSSRLGNSPLHF
TRBD2	.	TRBV7-2	TRBJ2-1	TGTGCCAGCAGCTTTCATAGCGGGTCGCGCAATGAGCAGTTCTTC	CASSFHSGSRNEQFF
.	.	TRBV7-9	TRBJ2-6	TGTGCCAGCAGCCAAAAGCCAGGGGAGACCTCTGGGGCCAACGTCCTGACTTTC	CASSQKPGETSGANVLTF
TRBD1	few	TRBV5-1	TRBJ2-7	TGCGCCAGCAGCGTCGGGACAGACGCCCTCTACGAGCAGTACTTC	CASSVGTDALYEQYF
.	.	TRBV5-6	TRBJ2-7	TGTGCCAGCAGCTCACCGGGACTCCTTGCCTACGAGCAGTACTTC	CASSSPGLLAYEQYF
TRBD1	.	TRBV20-1	TRBJ1-1	TGCAGTGGGTGGGGGACAGGGAGGACTGAAGCTTTCTTT	CSGWGTGRTEAFF
.	.	TRBV19	TRBJ1-6	TGTGCCAGTAGTATGCGGGTCTCCTATAATTCACCCCTCCACTTT	CASSMRVSYNSPLHF
.	.	TRBV4-3	TRBJ2-1	TGCGCCAGCAGCCAAGGGGGGCGGTCCTGGGACAATGAGCAGTTCTTC	CASSQGGRSWDNEQFF